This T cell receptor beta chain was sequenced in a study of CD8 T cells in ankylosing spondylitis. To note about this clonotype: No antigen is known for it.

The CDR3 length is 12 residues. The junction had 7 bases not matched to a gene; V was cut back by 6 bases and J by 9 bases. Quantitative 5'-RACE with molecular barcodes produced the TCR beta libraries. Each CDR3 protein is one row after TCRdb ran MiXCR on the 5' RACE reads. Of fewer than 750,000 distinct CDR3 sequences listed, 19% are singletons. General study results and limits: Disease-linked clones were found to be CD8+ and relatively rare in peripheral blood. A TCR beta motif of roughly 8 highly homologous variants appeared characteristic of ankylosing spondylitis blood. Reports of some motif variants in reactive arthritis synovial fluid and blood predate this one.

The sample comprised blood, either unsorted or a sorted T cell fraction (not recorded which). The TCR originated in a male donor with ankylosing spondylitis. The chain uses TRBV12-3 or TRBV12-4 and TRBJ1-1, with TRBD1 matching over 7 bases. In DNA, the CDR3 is TGTGCCAGCAGCCGAGACAGGGTCAAAGCTTTCTTT. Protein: CASSRDRVKAFF.